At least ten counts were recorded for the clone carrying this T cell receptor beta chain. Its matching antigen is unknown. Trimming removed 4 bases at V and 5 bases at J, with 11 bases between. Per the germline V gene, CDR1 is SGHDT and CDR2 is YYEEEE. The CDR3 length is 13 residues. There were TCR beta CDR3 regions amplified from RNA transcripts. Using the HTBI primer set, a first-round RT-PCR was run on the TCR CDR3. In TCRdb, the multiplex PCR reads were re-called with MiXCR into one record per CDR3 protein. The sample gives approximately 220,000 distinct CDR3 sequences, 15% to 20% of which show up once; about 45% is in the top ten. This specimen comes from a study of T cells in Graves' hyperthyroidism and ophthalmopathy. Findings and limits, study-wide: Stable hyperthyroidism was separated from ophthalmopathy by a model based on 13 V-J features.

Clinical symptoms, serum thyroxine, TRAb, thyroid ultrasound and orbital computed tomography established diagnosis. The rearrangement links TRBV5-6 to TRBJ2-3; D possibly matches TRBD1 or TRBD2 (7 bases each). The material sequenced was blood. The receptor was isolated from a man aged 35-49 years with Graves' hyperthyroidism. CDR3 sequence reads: CASSQGGGDTQYF. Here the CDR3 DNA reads TGTGCCAGCAGCCAGGGGGGGGGAGATACGCAGTATTTT.